This T cell receptor beta chain stems from a study of OX40 agonist ivuxolimab in advanced cancers. Study summary: Patients enrolled in dose escalation were diagnosed with hepatocellular carcinoma, melanoma, renal cell or head and neck cancer. Of the patients, three showed partial responses, one with hepatocellular carcinoma and two with cutaneous melanoma. Study findings and constraints: Dose levels from 0.1 to 3.0 mg/kg saw CD4+ and CD8+ blood T cells expand clonally by week 6.

Exclusion of a patient followed from autoimmune disease history or systemic immunosuppression. Measured with immunoSEQ multiplex PCR; TCRdb has only the in-frame clones, and not every one. Counted here are about 84,000 clones, roughly 90% occurring once; the ten biggest clones make up 0.15% to 0.2%. With respect to this clone: The antigen is unknown.

Trimming took off 0 bases at V and 5 bases at J, with 9 bases between the two ends. This CDR3 comprises 15 residues. The V gene's germline CDR1 is SGHRS and CDR2 YFSETQ. This TCR was sampled from an adult with an advanced solid tumor such as melanoma, head and neck, liver or kidney cancer. The chain combines TRBV5-1 with TRBJ1-6; D is uncertain. The sample here was CD4+ or CD8+ T cells sorted from blood, taken in a trial of the OX40 agonist ivuxolimab. CDR3 DNA: TGCGCCAGCAGCTTGGATGGTCGCAATAATTCACCCCTCCACTTT. Its translation is CASSLDGRNNSPLHF.